These 11 T cell receptor beta chains were sequenced from one sample in a study of cytomegalovirus exposure and HLA in healthy donors. PCR involved 60 Vbeta and 13 Jbeta primers. The data were produced by immunoSEQ multiplex PCR, yet TCRdb's version contains in-frame clones alone and is incomplete. The sample has about 250,000 clones, around four fifths seen once. The sample taken for sequencing was PBMCs. The receptors derive from a boy younger than 18 in good health and CMV-seronegative.

This clone appeared a single time. The genes are TRBV29-1 and TRBJ2-1, with TRBD1 as a possible D gene (5 bases). The CDR3 contains 15 residues. Trimming removed 4 bases from V and 4 bases from J, with 17 bases in between. Germline CDR1 SQVTM, CDR2 ANQGSEA. The chain's CDR3 is CSVVRDSARYNEQFF. The CDR3 DNA is TGCAGCGTTGTTCGTGACAGCGCAAGGTACAATGAGCAGTTCTTC.

V usage is TRBV14 and J usage is TRBJ2-7, with TRBD1 as a possible D gene (5 bases). Germline CDR1 SGHDN, CDR2 FVKESK. This CDR3 is 16 amino acids long. Trimming cost V 0 bases and J 3 bases, with 15 bases left between them. The CDR3 spells CASSQDGQGRDYEQYF. The CDR3 DNA sequence: TGTGCCAGCAGCCAAGATGGGCAGGGAAGGGACTACGAGCAGTACTTC.

This clone appeared a single time. The chain employs TRBV6-1 and TRBJ2-1, with 13 bases matching TRBD2. Germline CDR1 and CDR2: MNHNS and SASEGT. V was clipped by 6 bases and J by 8 bases; unmatched bases: 1. This CDR3 has 13 amino acids. DNA of the CDR3: TGTGCCAGCAGACTAGCGGGGGGGGATGAGCAGTTCTTC. This sequence encodes CASRLAGGDEQFF.

The rearrangement joins TRBV19 to TRBJ1-2, with 8 bases matching TRBD1. V shed 3 bases and J 4 bases; nucleotides not matched to a gene: 13. The length of the CDR3 is 17 residues. Germline CDR1 and CDR2: LNHDA and SQIVND (reference sequence). CDR3 in DNA: TGTGCCAGTAGTATCTCATACGACAGGGGTCGGAGCTATGGCTACACCTTC. Protein sequence: CASSISYDRGRSYGYTF.

The chain employs TRBV5-1 and TRBJ1-1, with TRBD1 as a possible D gene (6 bases). CDR1 and CDR2 (germline): SGHRS, YFSETQ. CDR3 size: 11 residues. The ends were cut back, 5 bases at V and 8 bases at J, with 10 bases in the middle. The CDR3 DNA is TGCGCCAGCAGGGGGAGGGGGGAAGCTTTCTTT. It specifies CASRGRGEAFF.

The chain combines TRBV10-3 with TRBJ2-7, with 11 bases that match TRBD1. The ends lost 4 bases at V and 5 bases at J; junction bases unmatched: 4. CDR1 is ENHRY and CDR2 is SYGVKD in the germline V gene. The CDR3 contains 14 residues. The CDR3 reads CAISGGQGDHEQYF. CDR3 bases: TGTGCCATCAGTGGGGGACAGGGGGACCACGAGCAGTACTTC.

This chain uses TRBV6-6 with TRBJ2-5, with 8 nucleotides matching TRBD2. Germline V CDR1 and CDR2: MNHNY, SVGAGI (reference sequence). The junction had 6 bases not matched to a gene; V was cut back by 6 bases and J by 3 bases. This CDR3 is built from 14 residues. This chain's CDR3 is CASSQWTSKETQYF. For the CDR3, the DNA is TGTGCCAGCAGCCAGTGGACTAGCAAAGAGACCCAGTACTTC.

The V call is TRBV7-6, the J call TRBJ2-5; 11 bases are shared with TRBD2. Germline CDR1 reads SGHVS; CDR2 reads FNYEAQ. This CDR3 is 18 amino acids long. Trimming took 2 bases from V and 5 from J; bases not matched to a gene: 13. The CDR3 bases are TGTGCCAGCAGCTTATCTCGCTTAGCGGGGGGGCCCGGGGAGACCCAGTACTTC. Encoded protein: CASSLSRLAGGPGETQYF.

This chain connects TRBV2 to TRBJ2-7; perhaps TRBD1 as D (5 bases). Trimming removed 4 bases at V and 4 bases at J, with 8 bases between. This CDR3 spans 12 amino acids. The germline CDR1 and CDR2 sequences are SNHLY and FYNNEI. The CDR3 nucleotides are TGTGCCAGCAGTGCTCGACAGTACGAGCAGTACTTC. It specifies CASSARQYEQYF. Complete variable domain (other parts from reference TRBV2 and TRBJ2-7): EPEVTQTPSHQVTQMGQEVILRCVPISNHLYFYWYRQILGQKVEFLVSFYNNEISEKSEIFDDQFSVERPDGSNFTLKIRSTKLEDSAMYFCASSARQYEQYFGPGTRLTVT.

J is TRBJ2-1 and V is TRBV9, with 8 bases fitting TRBD2. Trimming took 4 bases from V and 1 from J; bases not matched to a gene: 13. The V gene's germline CDR1 is SGDLS and CDR2 YYNGEE. The CDR3 is made up of 18 amino acids. The CDR3 sequence: CASSFGLAVVSSYNEQFF. CDR3 sequence (DNA): TGTGCCAGCAGCTTCGGACTAGCTGTCGTTTCGTCCTACAATGAGCAGTTCTTC.

The chain couples TRBV7-6 to TRBJ1-5; D is ambiguous. Germline V gene lookup returns CDR1 SGHVS and CDR2 FNYEAQ. This CDR3 region has 14 residues. V lost 5 bases, J lost 4 bases, and 12 bases lay in between. The CDR3 is CASSLDGLNQPQHF. CDR3 coding DNA: TGTGCCAGCAGCCTGGACGGACTAAATCAGCCCCAGCATTTT.